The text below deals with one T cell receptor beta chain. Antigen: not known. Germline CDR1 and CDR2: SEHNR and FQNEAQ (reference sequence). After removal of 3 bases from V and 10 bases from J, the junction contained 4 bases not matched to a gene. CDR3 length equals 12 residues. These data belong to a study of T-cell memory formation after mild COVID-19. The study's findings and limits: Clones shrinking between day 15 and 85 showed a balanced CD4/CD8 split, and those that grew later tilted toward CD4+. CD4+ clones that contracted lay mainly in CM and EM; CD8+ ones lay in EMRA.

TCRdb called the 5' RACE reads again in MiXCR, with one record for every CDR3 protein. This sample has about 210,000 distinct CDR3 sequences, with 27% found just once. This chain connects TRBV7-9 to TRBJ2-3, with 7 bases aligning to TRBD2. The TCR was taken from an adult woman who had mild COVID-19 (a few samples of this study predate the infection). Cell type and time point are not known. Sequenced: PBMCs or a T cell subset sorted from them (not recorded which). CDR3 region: CASSFSSGPQYF. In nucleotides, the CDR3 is TGTGCCAGCAGCTTTTCTAGCGGACCGCAGTATTTT.